Sequencing of this T cell receptor (beta chain) was carried out in a study of T cells expressing NK-cell markers (TCRdb year 2020). Broadly, across the study: In sorted CD3+CD56+NKG2C+, CD3+CD56+NKG2C- and CD3+CD56-NKG2C+ T-cell subsets from eight donors, TCR beta-chain repertoires were profiled. Among the eight sequenced donors, only one was HCMV-seronegative, while the other seven were HCMV-seropositive. The eight sequenced donors were randomly selected healthy volunteers, three men and five women. Illumina HiSeq 2000/2500, MiSeq or NextSeq was used to sequence libraries as 2 x 150 bp reads.

Based on the germline V gene, the CDR1 and CDR2 sequences are SGHVS and FQNEAQ. The CDR3 runs 20 amino acids, cysteine and phenylalanine included. No DNA appears here. Comment on this clonotype: Its antigen remains unidentified.

Instrument on record: Illumina HiSeq 2000. 5'RACE template switching, by which a universal primer site and unique molecular identifiers were added, was used to make TCR beta cDNA libraries. Synthesis of cDNA was primed from the TCR beta constant segment and was followed by two consecutive PCR amplification steps. On the study's bioinformatics: Reads were demultiplexed and grouped by UMI with MIGEC, and clonotypes were assembled and quantified with MiTCR. Only TCR cDNA sequences supported by at least two reads were kept to exclude erroneous sequences. The tcR package was used for downstream repertoire analysis, and clonotypes were matched across fractions by CDR3 nucleotide sequence plus V segment. VDJmatch was used to annotate antigen specificity against VDJdb, with one amino acid substitution in CDR3 allowed. Through TCRdb reprocessing, the reads give one entry per CDR3 protein sequence; DNA is omitted. The V and J calls and clone size are TCRdb's, not the authors'. This sample's clone table shows about 540,000 distinct CDR3 sequences. The ten most abundant clones make up roughly 3.5% of the sample.

HCMV-specific IgG was detected in serum with a commercial ELISA kit to determine HCMV serostatus. Ficoll density gradient centrifugation was used to isolate peripheral blood mononuclear cells from blood. Paper-wide results and their limitations: Those dominant clonotypes were again the most abundant among CD3+CD56-NKG2C+ cells in several donors, at about 28.3-60.1%. In five to seven donors, the dominant CD3+CD56+NKG2C+ clonotypes were among the top 10 CD8+ clonotypes and accounted for about 1.0-7.5% of CD8+ T cells. Whether the expanded NKG2C-expressing T cell clones were specific for HCMV antigens remained unclear.

The chain employs TRBV7-8 and TRBJ2-1; without DNA, the TCRdb call of TRBD2 cannot be checked. The source material was blood T cells: a sorted CD56 or NKG2C T cell subset, CD4+ or CD8+ T cells, or bulk PBMC T cells (not recorded which). The clonotype comes from a man younger than 30 in good health. Donor details come from another sample of the same person, matched by shared clones. CDR3 protein: CASSIGYRRSGRSAYNEQFF.